This record looks at one T cell receptor (delta chain) sequence and its context. TCRdb fed the reads into CATT to redo clone calling. This sample has about 4,900 delta-chain clones, with 2.5% to 3% found just once. The sample originates from a study of gamma-delta chains in newborns, infants, children. About the research overall: Microbial exposure reportedly drives polyclonal innate γδ T cell expansion after birth.

Trimming at V came to 5 bases and at J to 0 bases, leaving 9 bases not matched to a gene. The CDR3 runs to 18 residues. The germline CDR1 and CDR2 sequences are GEAIGNYY and EKD. The sequence was collected from a child who was a newborn, infant or young child, either healthy, febrile or measles-vaccinated (not recorded which). The sequencing sample was made of blood. The chain recombines TRDV2 with TRDJ3; 7 bases match TRDD3. The CDR3 DNA is TGTGCCTGTGCGGAACTGGGGAAAAGCTCCTGGGACACCCGACAGATGTTTTTC. It codes for CACAELGKSSWDTRQMFF.